The present T cell receptor beta chain was sequenced within a study of T cell repertoires in cytomegalovirus infection. The wider study: HLA-B-restricted CMV epitopes that are well studied were used alongside recently identified HLA-C-restricted ones. Evidence of both CMV infection and a matching HLA type came from public TCR beta signatures.

Study-level findings and limits: The study identified carriers of CMV plus the relevant HLA from cumulative public TCR beta family frequency. Clonotypes of TCR beta that were HLA-C-restricted and CMV-specific dominated the ex vivo response.

Using its own MiXCR run on the reads, TCRdb lists one record per CDR3 protein. The table lists about 340,000 distinct CDR3 sequences, 25% to 30% of them singletons. This clonotype occurred many times. Its antigen is undetermined. The origin of this receptor is a human donor in good health (CMV status not recorded). Some clones in this sample may be carry-over from other donors' samples. The sample was cultured PBMCs, taken from culture after CMV antigen stimulation.

The CDR3 DNA is TGTGCCAGCAGTTTATTCAGTACAGCAACTAATGAAAAACTGTTTTTT. Translating gives CASSLFSTATNEKLFF. The chain employs TRBV12-3 or TRBV12-4 and TRBJ1-4; D not resolved. The CDR3 length is 16 residues. V lost 2 bases and J lost 0, with 10 bases in between.